These T cell receptor beta chains were read from a single sample in a study of blood T cell repertoires in COVID-19. Generated by immunoSEQ multiplex PCR, the TCRdb table keeps only in-frame clones and is missing some. Among 100,000 to 150,000 clones listed, approximately 84% were seen once. Input material: peripheral blood. The receptors derive from a woman in her twenties or thirties who had recovered from COVID-19. Each CDR3 is given with its conserved first and last residue. D genes are given only for firm matches. Where a row states a size, it is once, few, many or the class of an expanded clone; other rows omit it.

abundance: .
j_gene: TRBJ1-2
v_gene: TRBV18
d_gene: TRBD1
CDR3aa: CASSPREGGLEFSYGYTF
CDR3nt: TGTGCCAGCTCACCCCGGGAAGGGGGCCTAGAATTTTCCTATGGCTACACCTTC

abundance: .
j_gene: TRBJ2-2
v_gene: TRBV2
d_gene: TRBD1
CDR3aa: CASKMTGSNTGELFF
CDR3nt: TGTGCCAGCAAGATGACAGGGTCGAACACCGGGGAGCTGTTTTTT

abundance: few
j_gene: TRBJ1-1
v_gene: TRBV6-5
d_gene: TRBD1
CDR3aa: CASSPGGNLEAFF
CDR3nt: TGTGCCAGCAGCCCAGGGGGGAACCTTGAAGCTTTCTTT

abundance: once
j_gene: TRBJ2-7
v_gene: TRBV5-1
d_gene: .
CDR3aa: CASSNAEIRSYEQYF
CDR3nt: TGCGCCAGCAGTAATGCAGAAATACGCTCCTACGAGCAGTACTTC

abundance: .
j_gene: TRBJ2-7
v_gene: TRBV27
d_gene: .
CDR3aa: CASSWVAGSLREEQYF
CDR3nt: TGTGCCAGCAGTTGGGTCGCGGGGAGCCTACGTGAAGAGCAGTACTTC

abundance: .
j_gene: TRBJ1-1
v_gene: TRBV19
d_gene: .
CDR3aa: CASSMVGGVTEAFF
CDR3nt: TGTGCCAGTAGTATGGTTGGCGGGGTGACTGAAGCTTTCTTT

abundance: .
j_gene: TRBJ2-5
v_gene: TRBV6-5
d_gene: TRBD1
CDR3aa: CASTRDSSYQETQYF
CDR3nt: TGTGCCAGCACCCGGGACAGCTCGTACCAAGAGACCCAGTACTTC

abundance: .
j_gene: TRBJ1-5
v_gene: TRBV2
d_gene: TRBD1
CDR3aa: CASSTGTGNQPQHF
CDR3nt: TGTGCCAGCAGCACTGGGACAGGTAATCAGCCCCAGCATTTT

abundance: .
j_gene: TRBJ2-1
v_gene: TRBV27
d_gene: .
CDR3aa: CASSSSYRDYSPYNEQFF
CDR3nt: TGTGCCAGCAGTTCGTCCTACAGGGATTATTCCCCCTACAATGAGCAGTTCTTC

abundance: .
j_gene: TRBJ2-2
v_gene: TRBV14
d_gene: .
CDR3aa: CASSLGGQSFVGELFF
CDR3nt: TGTGCCAGCAGCCTGGGGGGACAGTCGTTCGTCGGGGAGCTGTTTTTT

abundance: .
j_gene: TRBJ2-4
v_gene: TRBV5-1
d_gene: .
CDR3aa: CASSFSSDTLAKNIQYF
CDR3nt: TGCGCCAGCAGCTTTTCAAGCGATACCCTAGCCAAAAACATTCAGTACTTC

abundance: .
j_gene: TRBJ1-3
v_gene: TRBV5-1
d_gene: TRBD1
CDR3aa: CASSLGQGASKGNTIYF
CDR3nt: TGCGCCAGCAGCCTCGGACAGGGGGCTTCGAAGGGAAACACCATATATTTT

abundance: .
j_gene: TRBJ2-7
v_gene: TRBV5-4
d_gene: TRBD2
CDR3aa: CASSLGVAGDPYEQYF
CDR3nt: TGTGCCAGCAGCTTGGGTGTAGCGGGGGACCCCTACGAGCAGTACTTC

abundance: .
j_gene: TRBJ2-2
v_gene: TRBV3-1/TRBV3-2
d_gene: .
CDR3aa: CASSQDLRGGDTGELFF
CDR3nt: TGTGCCAGCAGCCAAGATCTTAGGGGGGGCGACACCGGGGAGCTGTTTTTT

abundance: .
j_gene: TRBJ1-5
v_gene: TRBV4-1
d_gene: TRBD1
CDR3aa: CASSQPGGKGNQPQHF
CDR3nt: TGCGCCAGCAGCCAACCAGGGGGCAAAGGCAATCAGCCCCAGCATTTT

abundance: .
j_gene: TRBJ1-2
v_gene: TRBV10-2
d_gene: .
CDR3aa: CATTDSFSNYGYTF
CDR3nt: TGCGCCACTACGGACAGCTTCTCTAACTATGGCTACACCTTC

abundance: .
j_gene: TRBJ1-1
v_gene: TRBV14
d_gene: .
CDR3aa: CASSRQASGTEAFF
CDR3nt: TGTGCCAGCAGTAGACAGGCCTCGGGGACTGAAGCTTTCTTT